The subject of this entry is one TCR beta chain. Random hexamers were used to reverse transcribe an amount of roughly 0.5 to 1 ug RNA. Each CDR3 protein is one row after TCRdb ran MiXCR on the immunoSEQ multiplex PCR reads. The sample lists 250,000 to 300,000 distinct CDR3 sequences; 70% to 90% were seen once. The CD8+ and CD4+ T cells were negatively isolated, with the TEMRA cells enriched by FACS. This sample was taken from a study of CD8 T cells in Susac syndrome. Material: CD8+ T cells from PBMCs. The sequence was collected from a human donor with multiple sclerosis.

The CDR3 is CALTHTGTGDRVNYGYTF. In nucleotides, the CDR3 is TGTGCCCTCACACACACCGGGACAGGGGATAGGGTTAACTATGGCTACACCTTC. V gene TRBV7-9 combines with J gene TRBJ1-2; the match to TRBD1 covers 10 bases. Germline V gene sequence: CDR1 SEHNR, CDR2 FQNEAQ (reference sequence). The trim removed 11 bases at V and 1 base at J, leaving 19 bases unmatched. This CDR3 region has 18 residues.